This TCR beta chain was identified during a study of identical twins. Whole-study results and caveats: Potential partial confounding of zero-insertion analyses by invariant MAIT and iNKT cells was noted.

The V segment lost 4 bases and the J segment 4 bases; nucleotides outside the gene matches: 18. This CDR3 spans 19 amino acids. Germline CDR1 reads GTSNPN; CDR2 reads SVGIG (reference sequence). This clonotype was found a few times. Its matching antigen is unknown. All donors were healthy Caucasians. Template switching, a step in the protocol, added a universal primer site, and cDNA carried unique molecular identifiers. Using its own MiXCR run on the 5' RACE reads, TCRdb lists one record per CDR3 protein. The top ten hold 4% to 6% of the sample, which has hundreds of thousands of distinct CDR3 sequences, around 9.6% seen once.

The origin of this receptor is a woman younger than 30 in good health. The specimen sequenced was memory (CD45RO+) T cells sorted from blood. The chain couples TRBV30 to TRBJ2-1, with 11 bases fitting TRBD1. CDR3 loop: CAWTLDRGLPGKRYNEQFF. For the CDR3, the DNA is TGTGCCTGGACCCTGGACAGGGGGCTGCCGGGAAAGAGGTACAATGAGCAGTTCTTC.